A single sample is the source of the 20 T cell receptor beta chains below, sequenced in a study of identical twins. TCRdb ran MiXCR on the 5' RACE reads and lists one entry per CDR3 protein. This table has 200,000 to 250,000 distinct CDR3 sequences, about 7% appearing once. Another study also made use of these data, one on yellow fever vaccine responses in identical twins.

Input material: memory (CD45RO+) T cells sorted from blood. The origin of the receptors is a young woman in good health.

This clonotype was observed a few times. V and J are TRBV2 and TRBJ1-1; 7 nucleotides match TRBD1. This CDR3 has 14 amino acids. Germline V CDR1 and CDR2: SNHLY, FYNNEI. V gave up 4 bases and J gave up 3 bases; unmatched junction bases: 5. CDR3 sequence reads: CASSAVRGDTEAFF. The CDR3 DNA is TGTGCCAGCAGTGCGGTCAGGGGGGACACTGAAGCTTTCTTT.

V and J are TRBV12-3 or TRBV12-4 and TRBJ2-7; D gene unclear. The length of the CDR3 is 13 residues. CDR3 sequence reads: CASSLFGSHEQYV. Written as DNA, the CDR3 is TGTGCCAGCAGTTTGTTCGGCTCCCACGAGCAGTACGTC.

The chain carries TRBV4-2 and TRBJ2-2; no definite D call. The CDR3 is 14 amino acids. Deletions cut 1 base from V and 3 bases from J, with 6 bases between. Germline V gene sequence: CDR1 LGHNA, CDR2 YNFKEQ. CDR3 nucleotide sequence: TGTGCCAGCAGCCAAGTAACTCACACCGGGGAGCTGTTTTTT. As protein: CASSQVTHTGELFF.

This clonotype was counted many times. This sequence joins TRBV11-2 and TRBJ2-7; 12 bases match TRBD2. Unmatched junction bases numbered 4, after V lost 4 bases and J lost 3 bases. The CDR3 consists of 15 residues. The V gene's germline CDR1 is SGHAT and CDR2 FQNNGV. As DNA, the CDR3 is TGTGCCAGCAGCTACCAGACTAGCGGGAGCTACGAGCAGTACTTC. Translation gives CASSYQTSGSYEQYF.

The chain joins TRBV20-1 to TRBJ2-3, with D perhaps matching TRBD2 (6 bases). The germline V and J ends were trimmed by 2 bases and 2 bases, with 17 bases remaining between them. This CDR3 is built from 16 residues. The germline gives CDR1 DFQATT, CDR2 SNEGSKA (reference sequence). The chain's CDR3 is CSARLVGLSYTDTQYF. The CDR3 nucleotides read TGCAGTGCTAGATTAGTAGGACTAAGCTACACAGATACGCAGTATTTT.

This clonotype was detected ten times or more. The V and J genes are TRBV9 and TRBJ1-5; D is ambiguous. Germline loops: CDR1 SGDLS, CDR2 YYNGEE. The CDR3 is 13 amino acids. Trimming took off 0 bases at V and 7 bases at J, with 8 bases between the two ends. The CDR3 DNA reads TGTGCCAGCAGCGTAGATCCTGGACAGCCCCAGCATTTT. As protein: CASSVDPGQPQHF.

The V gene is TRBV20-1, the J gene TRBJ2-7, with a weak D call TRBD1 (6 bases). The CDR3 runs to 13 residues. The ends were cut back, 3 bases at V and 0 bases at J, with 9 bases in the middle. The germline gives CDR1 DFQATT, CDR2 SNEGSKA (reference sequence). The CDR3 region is CSASDRFSYEQYV. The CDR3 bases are TGCAGTGCTAGTGACAGGTTCTCCTACGAGCAGTACGTC.

The CDR3 nucleotides read TGTGCCAGCAGTTGGCAGCGGCAAGAGACCCAGTACTTC. It translates to CASSWQRQETQYF. The rearrangement joins TRBV28 to TRBJ2-5; TRBD2 is a possible D gene (5 bases). The germline V gene encodes CDR1 MDHEN and CDR2 SYDVKM. The V end was cut by 4 bases, the J end by 2 bases, with 8 bases between. The CDR3 consists of 13 residues. The full variable domain, rest sourced from reference TRBV28 and TRBJ2-5, is DVKVTQSSRYLVKRTGEKVFLECVQDMDHENMFWYRQDPGLGLRLIYFSYDVKMKEKGDIPEGYSVSREKKERFSLILESASTNQTSMYLCASSWQRQETQYFGPGTRLLVL.

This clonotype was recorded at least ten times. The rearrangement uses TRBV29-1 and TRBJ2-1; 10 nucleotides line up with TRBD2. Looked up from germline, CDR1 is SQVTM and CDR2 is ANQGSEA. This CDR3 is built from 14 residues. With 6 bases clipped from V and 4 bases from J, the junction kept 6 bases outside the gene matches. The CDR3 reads CSVERGGFYNEQFF. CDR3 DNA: TGCAGCGTGGAGCGGGGGGGCTTTTACAATGAGCAGTTCTTC.

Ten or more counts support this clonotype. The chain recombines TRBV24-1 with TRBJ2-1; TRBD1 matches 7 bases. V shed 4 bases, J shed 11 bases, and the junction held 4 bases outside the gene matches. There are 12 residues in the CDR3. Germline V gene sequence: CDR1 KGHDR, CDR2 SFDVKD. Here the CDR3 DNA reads TGTGCCACCAGTGAGGTAGGGGGCCAGCAGTTCTTC. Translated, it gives CATSEVGGQQFF.

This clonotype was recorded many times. CDR3 amino acids: CSVPDTNTDTQYF. The DNA of the CDR3 is TGCAGCGTCCCGGACACCAACACAGATACGCAGTATTTT. This chain uses TRBV29-1 with TRBJ2-3, with D maybe TRBD1 (5 bases). The germline gives CDR1 SQVTM, CDR2 ANQGSEA. V lost 6 bases to trimming and J lost 2 bases, with 12 bases between them. The CDR3 is made up of 13 amino acids.

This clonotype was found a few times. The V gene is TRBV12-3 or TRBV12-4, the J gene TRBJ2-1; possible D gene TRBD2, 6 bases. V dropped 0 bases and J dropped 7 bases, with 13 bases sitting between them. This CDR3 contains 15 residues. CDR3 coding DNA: TGTGCCAGCAGTTTAGCTTGGCTCCGGGAGAATGAGCAGTTCTTC. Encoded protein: CASSLAWLRENEQFF.

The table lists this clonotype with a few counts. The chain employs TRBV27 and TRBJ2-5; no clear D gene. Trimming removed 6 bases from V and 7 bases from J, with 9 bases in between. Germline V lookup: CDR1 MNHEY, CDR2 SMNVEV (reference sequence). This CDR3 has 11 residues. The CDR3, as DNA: TGTGCCAGCAGGGCTTTTGGGACCCAGTACTTC. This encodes CASRAFGTQYF.

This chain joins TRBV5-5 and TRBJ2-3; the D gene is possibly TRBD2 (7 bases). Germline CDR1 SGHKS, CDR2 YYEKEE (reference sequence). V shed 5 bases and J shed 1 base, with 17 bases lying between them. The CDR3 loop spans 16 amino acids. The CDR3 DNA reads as TGTGCCAGCAGTTCTAGGGGGAGGGCTGGCACAGATACGCAGTATTTT. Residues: CASSSRGRAGTDTQYF.

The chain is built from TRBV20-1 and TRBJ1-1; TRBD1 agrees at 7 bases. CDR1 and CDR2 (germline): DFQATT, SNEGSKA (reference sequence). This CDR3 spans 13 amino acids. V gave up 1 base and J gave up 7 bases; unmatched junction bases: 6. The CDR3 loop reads CSARGQGGVEAFF. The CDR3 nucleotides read TGCAGTGCTAGAGGACAGGGAGGGGTTGAAGCTTTCTTT.

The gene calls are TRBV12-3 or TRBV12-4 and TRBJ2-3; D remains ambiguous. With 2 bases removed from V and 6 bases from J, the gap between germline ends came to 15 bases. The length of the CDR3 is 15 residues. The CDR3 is CASSLRSPPLDTQYF. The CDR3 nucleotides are TGTGCCAGCAGTTTAAGGTCCCCTCCCCTTGATACGCAGTATTTT.

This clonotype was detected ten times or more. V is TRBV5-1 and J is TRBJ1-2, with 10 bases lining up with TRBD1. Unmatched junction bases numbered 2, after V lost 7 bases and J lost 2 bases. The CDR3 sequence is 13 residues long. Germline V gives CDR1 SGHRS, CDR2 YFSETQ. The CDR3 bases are TGCGCCAGCGGGACAGGGGACAACTATGGCTACACCTTC. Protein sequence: CASGTGDNYGYTF.

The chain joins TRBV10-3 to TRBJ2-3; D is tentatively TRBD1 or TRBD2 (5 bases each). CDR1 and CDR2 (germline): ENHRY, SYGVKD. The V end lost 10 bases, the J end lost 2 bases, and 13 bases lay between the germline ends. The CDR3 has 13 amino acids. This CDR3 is CATGPGATDTQYF. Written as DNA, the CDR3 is TGTGCCACCGGACCCGGGGCCACAGATACGCAGTATTTT.

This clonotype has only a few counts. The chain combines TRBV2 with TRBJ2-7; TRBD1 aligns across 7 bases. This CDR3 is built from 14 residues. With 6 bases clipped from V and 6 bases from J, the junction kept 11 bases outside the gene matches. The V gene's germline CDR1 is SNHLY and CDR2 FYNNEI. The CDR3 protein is CASRGVQGLAEQYV. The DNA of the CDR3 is TGTGCCAGCAGAGGCGTACAGGGGTTGGCCGAGCAGTACGTC.

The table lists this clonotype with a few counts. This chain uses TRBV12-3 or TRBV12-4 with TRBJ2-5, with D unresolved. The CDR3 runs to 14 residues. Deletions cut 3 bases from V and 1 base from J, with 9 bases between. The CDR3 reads CASSLSQIQETQYF. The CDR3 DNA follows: TGTGCCAGCAGTTTGTCGCAGATCCAAGAGACCCAGTACTTC.